This is a list of T cell receptor beta chains from one sample in a study of blood T cell repertoires in COVID-19. TCRdb's table, derived via immunoSEQ multiplex PCR, lists solely in-frame clones and lacks some. The profile shows some 150,000 clones, about 79% of them singletons. The material sequenced was peripheral blood. Source of these receptors: a woman aged 80 or over with active or convalescent COVID-19. CDR3s include the opening cysteine and the closing phenylalanine or tryptophan. The D gene is left open where the match is weak. Clone size is stated in some rows and not others, as once, few, many or a class when expanded.

j_call v_call clone_size d_call cdr3_nt cdr3_aa
TRBJ1-1 TRBV29-1 NA TRBD1 TGCAGCGCTAACAGGGGGATCATGAACACTGAAGCTTTCTTT CSANRGIMNTEAFF
TRBJ1-2 TRBV6-5 NA TRBD1 TGTGCCAGCAGCCGGGACAGGGGAAACAATGGCTACACCTTC CASSRDRGNNGYTF
TRBJ2-1 TRBV29-1 once NA TGCAGCGCACACGGTCGGGGAACATACAATGAGCAGTTCTTC CSAHGRGTYNEQFF
TRBJ2-2 TRBV2 NA TRBD2 TGTGCCAGCAGCAGAGCGGGGGCCTACACCGGGGAGCTGTTTTTT CASSRAGAYTGELFF
TRBJ1-5 TRBV19 few NA TGTGCCAGTAGTGGAGGGGATCCTCAGCCCCAGCATTTT CASSGGDPQPQHF
TRBJ2-3 TRBV4-1 once NA TGCGCCAGCAGCCAAACATCCACAGCCACCGACCACACAGATACGCAGTATTTT CASSQTSTATDHTDTQYF
TRBJ1-5 TRBV27 NA TRBD1 TGTGCCAGCAGTTTCGGGGGACAGAATAATCAGCCCCAGCATTTT CASSFGGQNNQPQHF
TRBJ1-2 TRBV4-2 NA NA TGTGCCAGCAGCCAAGATTTAGTTAACTATGGCTACACCTTC CASSQDLVNYGYTF
TRBJ2-2 TRBV7-8 NA TRBD1 TGTGCCAGCAGCCCTAGGACAGGCCTGGGGGAGGGGGAGCTGTTTTTT CASSPRTGLGEGELFF
TRBJ2-7 TRBV20-1 NA TRBD2 TGCAGTGCTAGTCCTGCGGGGGGCAACTACGAGCAGTACTTC CSASPAGGNYEQYF
TRBJ1-4 TRBV2 NA NA TGTGCCAGCAGGGTACCCCCTCCGGGTTCGGAAAAACTGTTTTTT CASRVPPPGSEKLFF
TRBJ2-5 TRBV6-5 NA TRBD1 TGTGCCAGCAGTTACCGGACAGGGGAAGAGACCCAGTACTTC CASSYRTGEETQYF
TRBJ1-3 TRBV7-6 NA NA TGTGCCAGCAGCTTAGTAGGAGGTGGGGGGAACTCTGGAAACACCATATATTTT CASSLVGGGGNSGNTIYF
TRBJ1-5 TRBV19 NA NA TGTGCCAGTAGTTTAATAGGCAATCAGCCCCAGCATTTT CASSLIGNQPQHF
TRBJ1-2 TRBV18 NA NA TGTGCCAGCTCACCACTTACTGACAGAAACTATGGCTACACCTTC CASSPLTDRNYGYTF
TRBJ2-3 TRBV7-8 NA NA TGTGCCAGCAGCTTCGGGGTAGCCACAGATACGCAGTATTTT CASSFGVATDTQYF
TRBJ2-2 TRBV7-9 NA TRBD1 TGTGCCAGCAGCTTGCAGGGGGCCCTCGGGGAGCTGTTTTTT CASSLQGALGELFF
TRBJ2-7 TRBV3-1/TRBV3-2 NA TRBD1 TGTGCCAGCAGCCCCCGACAGGGTAGGCACGAGCAGTACTTC CASSPRQGRHEQYF
TRBJ1-2 TRBV15 NA NA TGTGCCACCAGCTCCCCTGGGACAAACTACTATGGCTACACCTTC CATSSPGTNYYGYTF
TRBJ2-7 TRBV7-8 once TRBD1 TGTGCCAGCAGCCGCCGGGACAGGGGTACCTACGAGCAGTACTTC CASSRRDRGTYEQYF
TRBJ1-1 TRBV7-2 few NA TGTGCCAGCAGCTTAGCAGGAGCGGCTGAAGCTTTCTTT CASSLAGAAEAFF
TRBJ2-3 TRBV2 few TRBD2 TGTGCCAGCAGGGGGACTAGCGGCACAGATACGCAGTATTTT CASRGTSGTDTQYF
TRBJ1-1 TRBV5-6 NA NA TGTGCCAGCAGCCGGGTTGGAGGCACTGAAGCTTTCTTT CASSRVGGTEAFF
TRBJ1-3 TRBV27 NA NA TGTGCCAGCAGGAAGACTATCCGGGTTGAACTCTCTGGAAACACCATATATTTT CASRKTIRVELSGNTIYF